This T cell receptor beta chain appears in the sequencing data of a study of blood T cell repertoires in COVID-19. In the original analysis: The assay estimated nucleated cells by amplifying reference gene primers. TCRdb's copy holds only in-frame clones and misses some; the assay was immunoSEQ multiplex PCR. Clone size and the V and J calls come from that table; the DNA yielded D and trimming. Among hundreds of thousands of clones, around 90% were seen once, and the ten largest hold 6% to 7%. Participants were aged roughly 18 to 90 years from approximately 23 US areas. Donors were grouped by their self-reported clinical history. The study counted Cohort 3 donors as recovered given two negative PCRs, clearance, or symptom resolution. CDR3 length: 14 residues. Germline CDR1 reads MGHDK; CDR2 reads SYGVNS. Unmatched junction bases numbered 4, after V lost 4 bases and J lost 6 bases.

The chain couples TRBV25-1 to TRBJ2-3; 10 bases fit TRBD2. Specimen: PBMCs or T cells enriched from blood (not recorded which). This receptor was obtained from a woman aged 40 to 50 who had recovered from COVID-19. CDR3 sequence (DNA): TGTGCCAGCAGTGGGACTAGCGGTGGGGATACGCAGTATTTT. It codes for CASSGTSGGDTQYF.